The rows below give T cell receptor beta chains drawn from one sample of a study. TCRdb called the RT-PCR reads again in MiXCR, with one record for every CDR3 protein. The sample lists more than 600,000 distinct CDR3 sequences; approximately 14% were seen once. Sequenced input: memory CD4+ T cells from blood. The receptors come from a female donor in good health, serving as a healthy control. CDR3s include the opening cysteine and the closing phenylalanine or tryptophan. A D gene is named only where the DNA matches it firmly. Only some rows state a clone size, as once, few, many or a class for expanded clones.

many TRBJ1-5 TRBV12-3/TRBV12-4 - CASSPTQGASNQPQHF TGTGCCAGCAGCCCCACTCAGGGTGCTAGCAATCAGCCCCAGCATTTT
- TRBJ2-1 TRBV24-1 TRBD2 CATSDRPGAGGPYNEQFF TGTGCCACCAGTGATCGCCCGGGGGCGGGGGGCCCTTACAATGAGCAGTTCTTC
many TRBJ1-6 TRBV20-1 - CSARDRGINSPLHF TGCAGTGCTAGAGATCGAGGGATCAACTCACCCCTCCACTTT
- TRBJ1-1 TRBV5-1 - CASSGPGGDTEAFF TGCGCCAGCAGCGGTCCAGGCGGGGACACTGAAGCTTTCTTT
many TRBJ2-3 TRBV12-3/TRBV12-4 - CASTPSGEVRDTQYF TGTGCCAGCACCCCTTCGGGGGAGGTTAGAGATACGCAGTATTTT
- TRBJ1-5 TRBV28 TRBD1 CATSFRQGVGQPQHF TGTGCCACCAGTTTCAGGCAGGGGGTCGGTCAGCCCCAGCATTTT
- TRBJ1-4 TRBV6-5 TRBD1 CASSYRGQGGEKLFF TGTGCCAGCAGTTACCGCGGACAGGGGGGTGAAAAACTGTTTTTT
many TRBJ2-7 TRBV12-3/TRBV12-4 TRBD1 CASSLGTGRYEQYF TGTGCCAGCAGTCTCGGGACAGGGCGCTACGAGCAGTACTTC
few TRBJ1-2 TRBV5-1 - CASSLEGGQSGYTF TGCGCCAGCAGCTTGGAGGGGGGGCAGAGTGGCTACACCTTC
many TRBJ2-7 TRBV5-1 - CASRSQGGGGGYEQYF TGCGCCAGCAGATCCCAGGGTGGAGGTGGTGGCTACGAGCAGTACTTC
few TRBJ2-3 TRBV18 - CASSVLAIQSTDTQYF TGTGCCAGCTCAGTACTAGCAATTCAGAGCACAGATACGCAGTATTTT
many TRBJ2-5 TRBV5-1 - CASSLDPGEETQYF TGCGCCAGCAGCTTGGACCCGGGAGAAGAGACCCAGTACTTC
few TRBJ1-4 TRBV5-5 - CASRPLPENEKLFF TGTGCCAGCAGACCACTACCTGAGAATGAAAAACTGTTTTTT
- TRBJ1-6 TRBV9 - CASSARQDNSPLHF TGTGCCAGCAGCGCACGACAAGATAATTCACCCCTCCACTTT
many TRBJ2-1 TRBV12-3/TRBV12-4 TRBD1 CASSLALGQGYNEQFF TGTGCCAGCAGTTTAGCGCTAGGACAGGGGTACAATGAGCAGTTCTTC
few TRBJ2-7 TRBV20-1 TRBD1 CSAQPGQGPQLVFSYEQYF TGCAGTGCTCAACCGGGACAGGGACCCCAGTTGGTGTTCTCCTACGAGCAGTACTTC
many TRBJ1-2 TRBV20-1 - CSVSHDRDNYGYTF TGCAGTGTTAGCCACGACCGGGACAACTATGGCTACACCTTC
- TRBJ2-1 TRBV20-1 TRBD1 CSAPGQGRGYNEQFF TGCAGTGCTCCTGGACAGGGGAGAGGTTACAATGAGCAGTTCTTC
- TRBJ1-4 TRBV6-5 - CASSYGLSWRNEKLFF TGTGCCAGCAGTTACGGACTGTCGTGGCGTAATGAAAAACTGTTTTTT
few TRBJ2-7 TRBV20-1 - CSARPGFEQYF TGCAGTGCACGACCGGGTTTTGAGCAGTACTTC
- TRBJ1-2 TRBV4-3 - CASSQDGYNYGYTF TGCGCCAGCAGCCAAGATGGCTACAACTATGGCTACACCTTC
- TRBJ1-4 TRBV5-6 - CASSFNVGGTWHEKLFF TGTGCCAGCAGCTTTAATGTCGGGGGGACTTGGCATGAAAAACTGTTTTTT
few TRBJ2-3 TRBV7-9 - CASRQSAGPTDTQYF TGTGCCAGCAGACAAAGCGCAGGGCCCACAGATACGCAGTATTTT
- TRBJ2-2 TRBV6-1 TRBD1 CASSKQGASPGELFF TGTGCCAGCAGCAAACAGGGGGCGAGTCCCGGGGAGCTGTTTTTT
- TRBJ2-5 TRBV24-1 - CATGIGGGPETQYF TGTGCCACCGGAATCGGTGGAGGACCAGAGACCCAGTACTTC
few TRBJ1-1 TRBV15 - CATTKSWSTEAFF TGTGCCACCACGAAATCTTGGAGCACTGAAGCTTTCTTT
few TRBJ2-2 TRBV25-1 - CASSEGYTGELFF TGTGCCAGCAGTGAAGGATACACCGGGGAGCTGTTTTTT
few TRBJ2-3 TRBV5-5 - CASSFLAASTSTDTQYF TGTGCCAGCAGCTTTTTAGCAGCCTCAACTAGCACAGATACGCAGTATTTT
many TRBJ2-1 TRBV4-3 TRBD2 CASSPGQRGNNEQFF TGCGCCAGCAGCCCCGGGCAGCGGGGAAACAATGAGCAGTTCTTC
- TRBJ1-2 TRBV20-1 TRBD1 CSARGQGAYTSHYGYTF TGCAGTGCTAGGGGACAGGGGGCTTATACCTCTCACTATGGCTACACCTTC
few TRBJ2-7 TRBV20-1 - CSPQAGTYEQYF TGCAGTCCTCAGGCGGGGACCTACGAGCAGTACTTC
- TRBJ2-3 TRBV6-6 - CASRSPSNPDTQYF TGTGCCAGCAGATCCCCGTCTAACCCGGATACGCAGTATTTT
- TRBJ1-1 TRBV3-1 - CASSSEGGGNTEAFF TGTGCCAGCAGCTCCGAGGGGGGGGGCAACACTGAAGCTTTCTTT
- TRBJ2-1 TRBV12-3/TRBV12-4 - CASSLGFRDGEQFF TGTGCCAGCAGTTTAGGCTTCAGAGACGGTGAGCAGTTCTTC
- TRBJ1-3 TRBV7-9 - CASSFDGRSGNTIYF TGTGCCAGCAGCTTCGACGGGCGCTCTGGAAACACCATATATTTT
- TRBJ2-6 TRBV9 - CASSVHREANVLTF TGTGCCAGCAGCGTACACAGGGAAGCCAACGTCCTGACTTTC
- TRBJ1-2 TRBV20-1 - CSASVGNYGYTF TGCAGTGCTAGTGTGGGTAACTATGGCTACACCTTC
few TRBJ1-6 TRBV3-1 - CASSQGGRGNSPLHF TGTGCCAGCAGCCAAGGGGGCAGGGGAAATTCACCCCTCCACTTT
- TRBJ1-1 TRBV2 - CASMFGPNTEAFF TGTGCCAGCATGTTCGGCCCCAACACTGAAGCTTTCTTT
- TRBJ2-3 TRBV29-1 - CSVEKGEADTQYF TGCAGCGTCGAAAAGGGGGAAGCAGATACGCAGTATTTT
few TRBJ1-2 TRBV15 - CATSREGGNGYTF TGTGCCACCAGCAGAGAAGGGGGTAATGGCTACACCTTC
many TRBJ1-5 TRBV6-5 - CASKQSGNNQPQHF TGTGCCAGCAAACAATCCGGGAACAATCAGCCCCAGCATTTT
- TRBJ1-2 TRBV27 TRBD1 CASSPTQGARGGYTF TGTGCCAGCAGTCCGACTCAGGGGGCCCGGGGAGGCTACACCTTC
few TRBJ2-1 TRBV12-3/TRBV12-4 TRBD2 CASSLFAPGLAGSYNEQFF TGTGCCAGCAGTTTATTCGCGCCGGGACTAGCGGGGAGCTACAATGAGCAGTTCTTC
- TRBJ2-1 TRBV29-1 - CSVTLSGSHSYNEQFF TGCAGCGTCACATTGTCCGGGAGTCACTCCTACAATGAGCAGTTCTTC
few TRBJ2-4 TRBV6-1 - CASSEGANANIQYF TGTGCCAGCAGTGAAGGAGCGAACGCGAACATTCAGTACTTC
many TRBJ1-5 TRBV12-3/TRBV12-4 TRBD1 CASSSGGTSNQPQHF TGTGCCAGCAGTTCAGGGGGAACTAGCAATCAGCCCCAGCATTTT
many TRBJ2-4 TRBV6-5 TRBD1 CASSYLGQGFKNIQYF TGTGCCAGCAGTTACCTAGGACAGGGTTTCAAAAACATTCAGTACTTC
few TRBJ2-3 TRBV5-1 TRBD1 CASSLEGRQGVDTQYF TGCGCCAGCAGCTTGGAAGGGAGACAGGGTGTAGATACGCAGTATTTT
- TRBJ1-4 TRBV30 - CAWSLQGNEKLFF TGTGCCTGGAGCCTACAGGGTAATGAAAAACTGTTTTTT
- TRBJ1-2 TRBV20-1 - CSARLTGYGYTF TGCAGTGCTAGACTGACAGGCTATGGCTACACCTTC
many TRBJ1-1 TRBV6-5 - CASSLKPRGVFEAFF TGTGCCAGCAGTCTCAAACCGAGAGGGGTTTTTGAAGCTTTCTTT
many TRBJ2-1 TRBV10-3 TRBD2 CAIRTSGTDEQFF TGTGCCATCAGAACTAGCGGGACAGATGAGCAGTTCTTC
- TRBJ1-4 TRBV20-1 TRBD1 CSARDDREDEKLFF TGCAGTGCTAGAGACGACAGGGAGGATGAAAAACTGTTTTTT
- TRBJ1-2 TRBV27 TRBD1 CASSLLGTGDPSGYGYTF TGTGCCAGCAGTTTATTAGGGACAGGGGACCCGAGCGGCTATGGCTACACCTTC
few TRBJ1-2 TRBV5-1 - CASSYTPTNYGYTF TGCGCCAGCAGCTACACTCCGACAAACTATGGCTACACCTTC